This section outlines one T cell receptor beta chain sequence together with its context. The antigen this receptor binds is unknown. The sample holds no much larger clone one base away, and base qualities are not on file. What the time point label conveys for this sample: baseline before first vaccination. Vaccinee samples were obtained from the UK trials COV001 and COV002, which included a single-blind randomized controlled phase 2/3 trial of AZD1222 (ChAdOx1 nCoV-19) in healthy adults. Trial participant PBMC samples were collected at day 0 and day 28 after the second dose for TCRbeta chain sequencing. The data originate from a study of T cell responses to AZD1222 COVID-19 vaccine (dated by TCRdb to the early 2020s). Broadly, across the study: AZD1222 recipients with second doses at about 4 weeks or about 12 weeks were pooled, because spike-specific TCR depth and breadth did not differ between schedules. A total of 230 to 250 trial participants underwent TCR sequencing, of whom about 210 had received two doses of AZD1222 and around 25 had received two doses of the MenACWY control vaccine. Enrollment into the trials was organized by age into subgroups of 18-55, 56-69 and 70-plus years, and those subgroups contained around 150, 28 and 57 TCR-sequenced participants, respectively. Results and caveats for the whole study, not just this receptor: Conclusions about previously exposed vaccinees are limited because only six or seven AZD1222 recipients were SARS-CoV-2 seropositive at baseline. Because no samples from the day 14 peak response were available, repertoires could be characterized only after the peak T cell response. Most participants were white British and females outnumbered males, and the authors suggested that clonal diversity may have been underestimated. In the small 56-69-year group, the increase in depth fell short of significance, most likely because of low power. After two AZD1222 doses, both the breadth and the depth of spike-specific TCRs were significantly higher than at day 0 and than in MenACWY recipients. The whole spike protein was spanned by vaccine-associated CD4 TCRs, and dominant responses were seen in regions 160-218 and 743-854. Epitopes outside the regions mutated in the B.1.351 and B.1.1.7 variants were reportedly recognized by nearly half of the unique spike-specific TCRs.

The cysteine opens and the phenylalanine closes a CDR3 of 15 amino acids. Only the CDR3 region is kept as DNA, spanning 45 bases read in frame from base 1. V is cut by 8 bases and J by 1 base, and the space between the germline ends is 17 bases. CDR1 and CDR2 (MRHNA, SNTAGT) derive from the germline V gene. The CDR3 regions of human TCRbeta chains were analyzed by immunosequencing. From the authors' description of their analysis: Repertoire TCRs were matched against a reference library of SARS-CoV-2-specific TCRs generated with the MIRA antigen-specificity platform. Breadth was defined as the fraction of unique TCRs that were SARS-CoV-2-associated, and depth was defined as the fraction of total T cells that were SARS-CoV-2-associated. Using the MIRA data, each spike-specific TCR was assigned both to the spike region to which the TCR was reactive and to a CD4 or CD8 class. Log10-transformed breadth and depth values were compared by one-way ANOVA with Sidak's multiple comparisons tests. What TCRdb holds here is the immuneACCESS table cut down to in-frame rearrangements. Part of the clones is not present; checked against another copy, under half of the missing clones reflect an unresolved V gene, and the others are unexplained. That table gives V, J and clone size, and the DNA gave D and trimming. This sample comprises 110,000 or so clones, about 86% of them detected only once. Approximately 3% of the sample goes to the ten largest clones.

The sample consisted of peripheral blood, taken on day 0 of AZD1222 vaccination. The TCR originated in an adult in good health. The rearrangement joined TRBV6-4 to TRBJ1-1; the D gene is possibly TRBD1, with 6 bases matching. The bases are TGTGCCAGCCGAGTTGAGGGGGTGAAGAACACTGAAGCTTTCTTT. It encodes CASRVEGVKNTEAFF.